A single T cell receptor (beta chain) is shown here with its context. Within its sample, this clone is medium-sized (0.01 to 0.1%). The clone's antigen remains unknown. No base qualities exist here, and no much larger clone lies one base off it. This record belongs to a study of cytomegalovirus exposure and HLA in healthy donors (dated by TCRdb to the late 2010s). With regard to the full study: An earlier analysis of some 550 of the donors reported 276 Gb of sequence data and roughly 100 million unique TCR beta sequences from 190 million or so T cells. About 280 gigabases of sequencing data and 70 million to 100 million unique TCR sequences were included in an early release covering about 700 HLA-typed donors. Of the 300 to 500 genotyped donors, approximately 81% were placed in the genetic ancestry cluster associated with self-reported Caucasian donors. The aim of the study was to test whether cataloging public T cell receptors could identify signatures of past pathogen exposure. The T cell repertoires of some 670 subjects were profiled by immunosequencing and related to cytomegalovirus serostatus. A separate validation cohort of over 95 different subjects was used in addition to the roughly 700-subject first cohort. To predict cytomegalovirus infection status, the study combined high-throughput TCR immunosequencing, statistical association of individual TCRs with disease status, and machine learning. A later analysis re-analyzed previously published TCR beta repertoires from about 730 donors and added high-resolution HLA genotyping to study TCR occurrence patterns. In the later analysis, no new phenotypic data were used to find candidate immune exposures; instead, reliance was placed on TCR beta sequences and their occurrence across donors. An earlier analysis of 587 of the donors used high-throughput TCR beta sequencing to judge whether each TCR beta V gene segment behaved as functional or pseudogenic. Donor age, sex, ethnicity and CMV serostatus were compiled alongside the repertoire data. A later genetic analysis used genome-wide SNP genotypes for about 65% of the 666 donors, treating that subset as a discovery cohort. Every discovery cohort repertoire had been produced on one sequencing platform. HLA typing included class I and class II loci at four-digit resolution. Typing coverage differed by locus: A, B, C, DRB1 and DQB1 were typed in roughly 620-640 donors, DQA1 in 522, DPA1 in 606, and DPB1 in approximately 450. Roughly five DR-DQ haplotypes were handled as single units for association and clustering, since linkage in the cohort was strong. Among around 400 genotyped donors of the cohort, an average of approximately 240,000 unique TCR beta nucleotide sequences was sequenced per donor, of which about 19% were non-productive. The investigation overall reported the following: The presence/absence analyses assumed that sequencing depth was roughly uniform across donors, and that assumption may not be true. Correlated functional status among segregating V segments might be attributable to linkage disequilibrium, but an unknown experimental factor could not be ruled out. Immune exposure information for the cohort was limited to CMV serostatus. A cluster of highly shared sequence variants was judged likely to represent a technical artifact of the sequencing pipeline. The 87-base-pair reads could not distinguish some IMGT-functional V segments, including TRBV6-2 and TRBV6-3, so those segments were excluded. Assigning TCR associations to individual alleles was difficult when HLA alleles, especially DR and DQ, strongly co-occurred. A total of some 180 TCR beta chains were listed by the study as associated with cytomegalovirus. At a false discovery rate of 0.05, a later analysis linked approximately 18,000 TCR beta sequences to specific HLA alleles. In a later analysis, HLA-associated TCR beta chains showed more clonal expansion and lower generation probabilities than non-associated chains that were equally common. A further reported finding was that TCR beta sequences accurately predicted the HLA-A and HLA-B alleles for most subjects in the first cohort. A later genetic analysis reported fewer N-insertions in productive TCRs among donors in an Asian-associated ancestry cluster than the roughly 620-donor mean. In both the original and validation cohorts, the classifier was reported to diagnose cytomegalovirus status with high specificity and sensitivity. A few of the identified cytomegalovirus-associated TCR beta chains were confirmed in vitro to be specific for cytomegalovirus antigens. The authors suggested that the approach could potentially be generalized to other disease states and immunological phenotypes. Fewer than 20 rarely observed V segments, including chromosome 9 orphons, were excluded from the earlier analysis of several hundred of the donors because counts were too low. The cohort was sequenced for TCR beta chains only, and without alpha or paired-chain data the features that could be detected were limited. Most TCR sequences were seen in very few donors, while some public TCRs were found in many individuals. In an earlier analysis of around 500 of the donors, most TCR beta V segments appeared in productive rearrangements about 90% or about 30% of the time, broadly matching IMGT annotations. In a later analysis, most CMV-associated TCR beta chains were found to appear HLA-restricted, with HLA associations seemingly driven largely by CMV exposure. A later analysis reported that several top co-occurrence clusters appeared linked to parvovirus B19, influenza, CMV and Epstein-Barr virus. According to a later analysis, TCR association rates differed among HLA loci, with DRB1 alleles showing the most associated TCRs and HLA-C alleles showing the fewest. Because HLA typing was unavailable for some donors at each locus, only the typed subset was used in association tests. In a later genetic analysis, a missense DCLRE1C variant was associated with V-gene and J-gene trimming of TCR beta chains, and the association was replicated in an independent cohort.

In total, approximately 690 healthy bone marrow donors made up the cohort. Cohort members were all nominally healthy when sampled, although unrecorded immune exposures were likely present. The donor tested CMV seronegative and was one of the 352 seronegative cohort members. Each donor provided a peripheral blood sample, and peripheral blood mononuclear cells were used for TCR beta sequencing. Genomic DNA extraction from the blood cell samples was performed with the Qiagen DNeasy Blood Extraction Kit. Receptors were amplified or captured by the immunoSEQ multiplex PCR assay. The multiplex PCR relied on a mix of 60 forward primers for TCR Vbeta segments and 13 reverse primers for TCR Jbeta segments. A multiplex PCR assay on genomic DNA amplified the CDR3 region of rearranged TCR beta genes. Amplified TCR beta libraries were sequenced as 87-base-pair reads on the Illumina HiSeq System. For the original study's pipeline: A later analysis tallied 75 million to 85 million unique TCR beta chains across the 666 repertoires, and about 10 million of those chains were shared by two or more donors. To remove PCR and sequencing errors, raw reads were error-corrected and collapsed into unique sequences using a nearest-neighbor algorithm that merged closely related sequences. To assign V, D and J gene segments, CDR3 sequences were aligned to IMGT reference sequences. For a sequence to be retained, at least a six-nucleotide match to both a V gene segment and a J gene segment was required. Rearrangements were classified as productive when the CDR3 lacked stop codons and remained in frame with V and J, and all other rearrangements were classified as non-productive. CDR3 was defined by IMGT convention, running from the second conserved V-encoded cysteine to the conserved J-encoded phenylalanine. In an earlier analysis of around 600 of the donors, sequences lacking an unambiguous match to a single V gene segment were excluded. An earlier analysis of fewer than 750 of the donors called V segments functional above 56.7% productive rearrangements and segregating when the between-donor standard deviation exceeded 5%. A statistical classification framework was built for diagnosing cytomegalovirus status from the catalog of TCR beta chain sequences. A later analysis assigned V and J genes by comparing TCR nucleotide sequences with IMGT/GENE-DB human TR gene sequences. A later analysis assigned CDR3 sequences and most-parsimonious VDJ recombination scenarios with the TCRdist pipeline. In a later analysis, each TCR beta chain was defined by its CDR3 amino acid sequence together with its V-gene family, and reads lacking a unique V-gene family were excluded. As a way to deal with suspected cross-contamination and a sequencing artifact, a later analysis dropped 450 to 600 nucleotide sequences that were highly shared and had low generation probability. In a later analysis, a clonal expansion index was calculated for each public chain from normalized within-repertoire ranks of inferred template counts. A later analysis computed generation probabilities with a VDJ recombination model fitted to out-of-frame rearrangements, and checked the results against IGoR. In a later analysis, TCR-TCR, TCR-HLA and TCR-CMV co-occurrence was scored with hypergeometric tests, and a repertoire-size bias correction was applied to TCR pairs. False discovery rates were estimated in a later analysis by permuting HLA or CMV assignments 20 times. A later analysis grouped co-occurring TCRs with DBSCAN, adding TCRdist sequence similarity when clustering within HLA-allele-positive subsets. For co-occurrence clustering, repertoires with fewer than 30,000 or more than 120,000 public chains were excluded, along with roughly five repertoires with anomalous nucleotide sharing. Imported from immuneACCESS, the table was reduced by TCRdb to in-frame sequences with V and J called. These copies leave out some clones; in studies compared against another copy, an unresolved V gene accounts for under half, and the cause of the remainder is not known. V and J calls plus clone size are reproduced from that table; the DNA served to infer D and trimming. The sample contains more than 85,000 clones, 73% of them found a single time. 8.4% of the sample is held by the ten biggest clonotypes.

CDR1 and CDR2 are read off the germline V gene as SNHLY and FYNNEI. Relative to germline, V is missing 7 bases and J is missing 3 bases, with 9 bases of the junction outside any gene match. The CDR3 contains 14 residues, cysteine and phenylalanine counted. Just the 42-base CDR3 DNA is kept, in frame starting at base 1. The material sequenced was PBMCs. The sequence derives from a man aged 35 to 55 in good health and CMV-seronegative. The rearranged chain carries TRBV2 and TRBJ2-7; TRBD1 matches 7 bases in the middle. The CDR3 protein is CASNNRDSVYEQYF. The base sequence is TGTGCCAGCAATAACCGGGACAGCGTCTACGAGCAGTACTTC.